These T cell receptor beta chains were read from a single sample in a study of OX40 agonist ivuxolimab in advanced cancers. Sequencing was performed with immunoSEQ multiplex PCR; in TCRdb, only in-frame clones are kept and a portion is missing. The data show about 83,000 clones, with under 95% seen just once and 8.4% held by the top ten. Sequenced material: CD4+ or CD8+ T cells sorted from blood, taken in a trial of the OX40 agonist ivuxolimab. These receptors all come from an adult with an advanced solid tumor such as melanoma, head and neck, liver or kidney cancer. Both conserved end residues are part of each CDR3. The D gene is left open where the match is weak. A clone size is listed for some rows: how often the clone was seen (once, few, many), or a class if it is expanded.

clone size | J gene | D gene | V gene | CDR3 DNA | CDR3 protein
. | TRBJ2-1 | . | TRBV28 | TGTGCCAGCAGTTTACCCCGGAGGGGGCGGGACAATGAGCAGTTCTTC | CASSLPRRGRDNEQFF
few | TRBJ2-1 | TRBD2 | TRBV6-5 | TGTGCCAGCAGTTCGGGACTACACTACAATGAGCAGTTCTTC | CASSSGLHYNEQFF
. | TRBJ2-2 | . | TRBV6-5 | TGTGCCAGCAGTTGGGGCGAGGGCACCGGGGAGCTGTTTTTT | CASSWGEGTGELFF
. | TRBJ1-1 | TRBD1 | TRBV5-1 | TGCGCCAGCAGCTTGTCACAGGGGGCAAGGACTGAAGCTTTCTTT | CASSLSQGARTEAFF
once | TRBJ1-5 | . | TRBV6-5 | TGTGCCAGCAGTTACCGGGAGGGGAATCAGCCCCAGCATTTT | CASSYREGNQPQHF
. | TRBJ1-1 | TRBD1 | TRBV4-2 | TGTGCCAGCAGCCAAGATAGCGCAGGGGGGAACACTGAAGCTTTCTTT | CASSQDSAGGNTEAFF
once | TRBJ1-5 | . | TRBV19 | TGTGCCAGTAGCCCCTCCACCAGGGTCCGACGCAATCAGCCCCAGCATTTT | CASSPSTRVRRNQPQHF
. | TRBJ1-1 | TRBD1 | TRBV28 | TGTGCCAGCAATCCTCCGACAGGGGGAAACACTGAAGCTTTCTTT | CASNPPTGGNTEAFF
. | TRBJ2-3 | . | TRBV9 | TGTGCCAGCAGCGTAGGGGGGGCGTTTACAGATACGCAGTATTTT | CASSVGGAFTDTQYF
. | TRBJ2-2 | . | TRBV10-3 | TGTGCCATCAGTGAGTCGACATTGTTCGGGGAAGAGGCCGGGGAGCTGTTTTTT | CAISESTLFGEEAGELFF
. | TRBJ2-3 | . | TRBV14 | TGTGCCAGCAGCCAAGGTGCCGGAAACACAGATACGCAGTATTTT | CASSQGAGNTDTQYF
. | TRBJ2-3 | . | TRBV27 | TGTGCCAGCAGGGCCACAGATACGCAGTATTTT | CASRATDTQYF
. | TRBJ2-1 | . | TRBV7-9 | TGTGCCAGCAGCTTATCTGTGTTCGGTGAGCAGTTCTTC | CASSLSVFGEQFF
. | TRBJ2-1 | . | TRBV28 | TGTGCCAGCATGCAGGGGTCAAACAATGAGCAGTTCTTC | CASMQGSNNEQFF
. | TRBJ1-6 | . | TRBV6-6 | TGTGCCAGCAGATTCGGACGGGATAATTCACCCCTCCACTTT | CASRFGRDNSPLHF
once | TRBJ2-3 | . | TRBV13 | TGTGCCAGCAGCTTAGCGGGGGATTTCACAGATACGCAGTATTTT | CASSLAGDFTDTQYF
. | TRBJ2-1 | . | TRBV7-9 | TGTGCCAGCAGCTTAGAGGTTAAGCAGTTCTTC | CASSLEVKQFF
. | TRBJ1-1 | . | TRBV5-5 | TGTGCCAGCAGCCTCCGACAGAGCTTCGAAGCTTTCTTT | CASSLRQSFEAFF
. | TRBJ2-1 | TRBD2 | TRBV19 | TGTGCCAGTAGTCCTCGAAGGCTAGCGGGAGAGGGTGAGCAGTTCTTC | CASSPRRLAGEGEQFF
. | TRBJ2-6 | TRBD1 | TRBV4-2 | TGTGCCAGCAGCCCCCGGGACAGCGGATACTCTGGGGCCAACGTCCTGACTTTC | CASSPRDSGYSGANVLTF
. | TRBJ2-3 | . | TRBV7-9 | TGTGCCAGCGGAGTAGATACGCAGTATTTT | CASGVDTQYF
. | TRBJ2-7 | . | TRBV5-1 | TGCGCCAGCAGCTTGGCCGAGAGATACGAGCAGTACTTC | CASSLAERYEQYF
. | TRBJ2-1 | . | TRBV7-3 | TGTGCCAGCAGCTCCCAACCGGGGACCGTAGGGGACAATGAGCAGTTCTTC | CASSSQPGTVGDNEQFF
. | TRBJ1-2 | . | TRBV19 | TGTGCCAGTAGTCTTCGGGAAGGGGCCCCTTGGTCCGGCTACACCTTC | CASSLREGAPWSGYTF
. | TRBJ2-4 | TRBD1 | TRBV28 | TGTGCCAGCACTACCGACAGGGAGGCCAAAAACATTCAGTACTTC | CASTTDREAKNIQYF
. | TRBJ2-1 | TRBD1 | TRBV16 | TGTGCCAGCAGCCAATCGTGGGGACAGGGGGTTTTAAATGAGCAGTTCTTC | CASSQSWGQGVLNEQFF
. | TRBJ2-3 | . | TRBV4-2 | TGTGCCAGCAGCCAAGAATCCTTGCTCACAGATACGCAGTATTTT | CASSQESLLTDTQYF
. | TRBJ2-3 | . | TRBV4-1 | TGCGCCAGCAGCCCGGGCACAGATACGCAGTATTTT | CASSPGTDTQYF
. | TRBJ2-3 | . | TRBV21-1 | TGTGCCAGCAGCAAGAAGACCTCAACGGGAGATACGCAGTATTTT | CASSKKTSTGDTQYF
. | TRBJ2-1 | . | TRBV5-6 | TGTGCCAGCAGCTTTGTACGGGCTGAGCAGTTCTTC | CASSFVRAEQFF
. | TRBJ2-5 | . | TRBV30 | TGTGCCTGGAGTTGGTGGCGCGGATCCCAAGAGACCCAGTACTTC | CAWSWWRGSQETQYF
. | TRBJ1-3 | . | TRBV6-6 | TGTGCCAGCAGTTACGCCCCGAACTCTGGAAACACCATATATTTT | CASSYAPNSGNTIYF
. | TRBJ2-4 | . | TRBV2 | TGTGCCAGCAGTGATGAGCGGACCAATCTAGGGGACATTCAGTACTTC | CASSDERTNLGDIQYF
. | TRBJ1-5 | . | TRBV6-5 | TGTGCCAGCAGTTACTGGAGCGTCAATCAGCCCCAGCATTTT | CASSYWSVNQPQHF
. | TRBJ2-1 | . | TRBV9 | TGTGCCAGCAGCGTAGGGGGAGGAGCACACCATGAGCAGTTCTTC | CASSVGGGAHHEQFF
. | TRBJ1-5 | . | TRBV12-5 | TGTGCTAGTGGTTTGGTAACGATAGGGACACAGGGTCAGCCCCAGCATTTT | CASGLVTIGTQGQPQHF
. | TRBJ2-6 | . | TRBV27 | TGTGCCAGCAGTTGGACTGCGATTACCCCTTCTGGGGCCAACGTCCTGACTTTC | CASSWTAITPSGANVLTF
. | TRBJ2-4 | . | TRBV29-1 | TGCAGCGGTTGGAGCGAGACCAAAAACATTCAGTACTTC | CSGWSETKNIQYF
few | TRBJ1-1 | . | TRBV30 | TGTGCCTGGAGTGACCAGTGGTTCGGTGAAGCTTTCTTT | CAWSDQWFGEAFF
. | TRBJ2-7 | . | TRBV15 | TGTGCCACCAGCACCGGGAGCTACGAGCAGTACTTC | CATSTGSYEQYF
. | TRBJ1-3 | . | TRBV10-3 | TGTGCCATCAGTGAACAGATCCTCTCTGGAAACACCATATATTTT | CAISEQILSGNTIYF
. | TRBJ1-5 | . | TRBV28 | TGTGCCAGCAGGTACCCGGGAGTCAATCAGCCCCAGCATTTT | CASRYPGVNQPQHF
. | TRBJ2-3 | . | TRBV28 | TGTGCCAGCAGTCTACCCGAAACAGATACGCAGTATTTT | CASSLPETDTQYF
medium-sized | TRBJ2-3 | . | TRBV7-3 | TGTGCCAGCAGCCCCAATTGGGGGACAGATACGCAGTATTTT | CASSPNWGTDTQYF
. | TRBJ2-3 | TRBD2 | TRBV11-2 | TGTGCCAGCAGCTTCGCGGGGGTAGATACGCAGTATTTT | CASSFAGVDTQYF
. | TRBJ2-1 | TRBD2 | TRBV7-3 | TGTGCCAGCAGCTCACAGGGACTAGCGGGAGGCTATGAGCAGTTCTTC | CASSSQGLAGGYEQFF
. | TRBJ1-3 | . | TRBV6-6 | TGTGCCAGCACTAAACAGGGAAACACCATATATTTT | CASTKQGNTIYF
. | TRBJ1-1 | . | TRBV20-1 | TGCAGTGCTACAGACTCTGAAGCTTTCTTT | CSATDSEAFF
. | TRBJ2-4 | . | TRBV27 | TGTGCCAGCAGCCGGACATCGGGTGGATTCGACATTCAGTACTTC | CASSRTSGGFDIQYF
. | TRBJ2-5 | . | TRBV6-6 | TGTGCCAGCAGTTACCCCCGGTTCCCTGGGGAGACCCAGTACTTC | CASSYPRFPGETQYF
. | TRBJ1-1 | . | TRBV28 | TGTGCCAGCAGTTTTAGGGGTGTCAACACTGAAGCTTTCTTT | CASSFRGVNTEAFF
. | TRBJ1-1 | TRBD1 | TRBV30 | TGTGCCTGGAGTGGGGGACAGGACGGCTCTGAAGCTTTCTTT | CAWSGGQDGSEAFF